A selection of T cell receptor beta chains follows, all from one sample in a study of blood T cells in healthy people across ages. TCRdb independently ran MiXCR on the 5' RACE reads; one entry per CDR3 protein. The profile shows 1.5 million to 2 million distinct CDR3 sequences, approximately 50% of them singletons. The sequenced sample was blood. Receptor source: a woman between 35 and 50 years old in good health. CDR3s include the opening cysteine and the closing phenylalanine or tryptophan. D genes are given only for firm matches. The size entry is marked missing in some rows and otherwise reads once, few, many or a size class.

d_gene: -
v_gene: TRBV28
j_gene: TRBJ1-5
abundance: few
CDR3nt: TGTGCCACGCGGGGAAACCTTCAGCCCCAGCATTTT
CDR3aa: CATRGNLQPQHF

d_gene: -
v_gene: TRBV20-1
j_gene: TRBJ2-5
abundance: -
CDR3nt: TGCAGTGCTGGAGATCGGGGCGTCCCAGAGACCCAGTACTTC
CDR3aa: CSAGDRGVPETQYF

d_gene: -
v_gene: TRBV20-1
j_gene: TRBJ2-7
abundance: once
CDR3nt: TGCAGTGCTAGAGGCCCGGCGGGGTACGAGCAGTACTTC
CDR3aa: CSARGPAGYEQYF

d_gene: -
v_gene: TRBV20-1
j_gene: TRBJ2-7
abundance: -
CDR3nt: TGCAGTGCCCTTTGTCGGCGGGGCTCCTACGAGCAGTACTTC
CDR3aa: CSALCRRGSYEQYF

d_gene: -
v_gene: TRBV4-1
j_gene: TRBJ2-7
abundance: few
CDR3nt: TGCGCCAGCAGCCAAAGGACAGTCCCCTACGAGCAGTACTTC
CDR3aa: CASSQRTVPYEQYF

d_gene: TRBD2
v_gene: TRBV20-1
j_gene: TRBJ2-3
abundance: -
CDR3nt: TGCAGTGCTAGAGATCTAAGACTAGCGGGGAGGAGGGATACGCAGTATTTT
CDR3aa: CSARDLRLAGRRDTQYF

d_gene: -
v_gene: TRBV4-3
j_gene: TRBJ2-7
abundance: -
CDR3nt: TGCGCCGGCAGCCAAGATTGGGTAGGGTCCTACGAGCAGTACTTC
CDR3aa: CAGSQDWVGSYEQYF

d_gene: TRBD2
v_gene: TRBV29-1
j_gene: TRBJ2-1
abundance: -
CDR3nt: TGCAGCGTGGGACTAGCGGGGGGGAGATCGAACAATGAGCAGTTCTTC
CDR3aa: CSVGLAGGRSNNEQFF

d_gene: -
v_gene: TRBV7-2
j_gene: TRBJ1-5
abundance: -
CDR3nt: TGTGCCAGCAGCGTATCCGGGACAAATAACAATCAGCCCCAGCATTTT
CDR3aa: CASSVSGTNNNQPQHF

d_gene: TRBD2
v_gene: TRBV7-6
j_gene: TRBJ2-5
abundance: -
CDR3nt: TGTGCCAGCAGCCTCCCATTAGCGGGACACCAAGAGACCCAGTACTTC
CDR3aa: CASSLPLAGHQETQYF

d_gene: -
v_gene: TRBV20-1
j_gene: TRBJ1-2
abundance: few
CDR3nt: TGCAGTGCTAGAGATCTCCCGGTTCCTAACTATGGCTACACCTTC
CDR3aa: CSARDLPVPNYGYTF